Below are 30 T cell receptor beta chains sequenced from a single sample in a study of cytomegalovirus exposure and HLA in healthy donors. The table came from immunoSEQ multiplex PCR; TCRdb's copy has only in-frame clones and leaves some out. The data hold 140,000 to 150,000 clones, with about 95% observed a single time. Material for sequencing was PBMCs. Every receptor here comes from a man in his late teens or twenties in good health and CMV-seropositive.

The chain joins TRBV5-1 to TRBJ2-3; 13 positions match TRBD2. J was trimmed by 6 bases and V by 4 bases; bases with no gene match: 8. This CDR3 has 16 amino acids. Germline CDR1 is SGHRS and CDR2 is YFSETQ. CDR3 sequence reads: CASSRSGLAGIDTQYF. CDR3 sequence (DNA): TGCGCCAGCAGCAGGTCGGGACTAGCGGGAATTGATACGCAGTATTTT.

The chain joins TRBV5-6 to TRBJ2-1; 9 nucleotides agree with TRBD2. Germline loops: CDR1 SGHDT, CDR2 YYEEEE. The CDR3 extends over 15 amino acids. Trimming cost V 4 bases and J 4 bases; bases outside gene matches: 6. CDR3 in DNA: TGTGCCAGCAGCCACACGACTAGCGGATACAATGAGCAGTTCTTC. This encodes CASSHTTSGYNEQFF. The full variable domain, rest sourced from reference TRBV5-6 and TRBJ2-1, is DAGVTQSPTHLIKTRGQQVTLRCSPKSGHDTVSWYQQALGQGPQFIFQYYEEEERQRGNFPDRFSGHQFPNYSSELNVNALLLGDSALYLCASSHTTSGYNEQFFGPGTRLTVL.

This sequence joins TRBV27 and TRBJ2-1; 9 nucleotides agree with TRBD2. The CDR3 sequence is 16 residues long. Germline values: CDR1 MNHEY, CDR2 SMNVEV (reference sequence). V trimming: 5 bases; J trimming: 7 bases; junction bases outside the gene matches: 12. CDR3 DNA: TGTGCCAGCAGTCCCCTTATAGCGGGACTAGCAAATGAGCAGTTCTTC. This sequence encodes CASSPLIAGLANEQFF.

The V call is TRBV27, the J call TRBJ1-4; 8 bases are shared with TRBD1. CDR3 length: 14 amino acids. The V segment lost 5 bases and the J segment 8 bases; nucleotides outside the gene matches: 7. Germline CDR1 is MNHEY and CDR2 is SMNVEV (reference sequence). The CDR3 sequence is CASSARGRWEKLFF. The CDR3 DNA follows: TGTGCCAGCAGTGCCAGGGGGCGGTGGGAAAAACTGTTTTTT.

The genes are TRBV2 and TRBJ2-5; 8 bases are a match to TRBD1. The germline V gene has CDR1 SNHLY and CDR2 FYNNEI. There are 16 residues in the CDR3. Trimming at V came to 6 bases and at J to 4 bases, leaving 13 bases not matched to a gene. Written as DNA, the CDR3 is TGTGCCAGCAGACCTACAGGGGGAAAGAGCGTAGAGACCCAGTACTTC. This encodes CASRPTGGKSVETQYF.

The chain carries TRBV2 and TRBJ2-1, with 8 positions matching TRBD2. V lost 4 bases to trimming and J lost 8 bases; unmatched junction nucleotides: 13. Germline V CDR1 and CDR2: SNHLY, FYNNEI. The CDR3 has 16 residues. The CDR3, as DNA: TGTGCCAGCAGTGGGGAGCGCGGGAGGACCGTGCATGAGCAGTTCTTC. Translated, it gives CASSGERGRTVHEQFF.

Written as DNA, the CDR3 is TGTGCCAGCAGTGACACAGACACCTACAATGAGCAGTTCTTC. Amino acids: CASSDTDTYNEQFF. The rearrangement uses TRBV2 and TRBJ2-1; D not resolved. CDR3 length equals 14 residues. Looked up from germline, CDR1 is SNHLY and CDR2 is FYNNEI. V was clipped by 3 bases and J by 2 bases, with 8 bases between them.

Here the CDR3 reads CASSITEGQVYEQYF. In nucleotides, the CDR3 is TGTGCCAGTAGTATTACGGAGGGTCAGGTTTACGAGCAGTACTTC. The chain is built from TRBV19 and TRBJ2-7; D perhaps matches TRBD2 (6 bases). V was pared by 3 bases and J by 4 bases, with 16 bases between. This CDR3 comprises 15 residues. Germline CDR1 and CDR2: LNHDA and SQIVND (reference sequence).

The CDR3 DNA follows: TGTGCCAGCAGTGAGACAGGGGTGGGGACCGGGGAGCTGTTTTTT. This encodes CASSETGVGTGELFF. The chain links TRBV2 to TRBJ2-2, with 8 bases fitting TRBD1. The CDR3 loop spans 15 amino acids. Germline CDR1 and CDR2: SNHLY and FYNNEI. With 3 bases clipped from V and 5 bases from J, the junction kept 5 bases outside the gene matches.

CDR3 region: CASSSTGVNTEAFF. The CDR3 bases are TGTGCCAGCAGTTCTACAGGGGTGAACACTGAAGCTTTCTTT. This chain links TRBV27 with TRBJ1-1; 7 bases are shared with TRBD1. Germline values: CDR1 MNHEY, CDR2 SMNVEV (reference sequence). The CDR3 sequence is 14 residues long. V was clipped by 4 bases and J by 0 bases; unmatched bases: 2.

The V call is TRBV9, the J call TRBJ1-2; D not resolved. Trimming left V 0 bases short and J 1 base short, with 10 bases between. This CDR3 has 15 amino acids. Per the germline V gene, CDR1 is SGDLS and CDR2 is YYNGEE. CDR3 region: CASSVGAGRNYGYTF. CDR3 DNA sequence: TGTGCCAGCAGCGTAGGGGCAGGCCGTAACTATGGCTACACCTTC.

The chain links TRBV5-1 to TRBJ2-7; 7 bases fit TRBD1. Germline-derived CDR1 and CDR2 are SGHRS and YFSETQ. Unmatched junction bases numbered 9, after V lost 4 bases and J lost 2 bases. This CDR3 comprises 15 residues. The CDR3 reads CASSRLQGSAYEQYF. The DNA of the CDR3 is TGCGCCAGCAGCAGGTTACAGGGGTCGGCCTACGAGCAGTACTTC. Together with reference TRBV5-1 and TRBJ2-7, the CDR3 gives the full variable domain: KAGVTQTPRYLIKTRGQQVTLSCSPISGHRSVSWYQQTPGQGLQFLFEYFSETQRNKGNFPGRFSGRQFSNSRSEMNVSTLELGDSALYLCASSRLQGSAYEQYFGPGTRLTVT.

The chain links TRBV5-1 to TRBJ2-3; TRBD1 might be the D (5 bases). This CDR3 has 14 amino acids. Germline V gives CDR1 SGHRS, CDR2 YFSETQ. Trimming shortened V by 2 bases and J by 1 base, and 8 bases separated the two germline ends. The CDR3 region is CASSFRGGTDTQYF. In DNA form, the CDR3 reads TGCGCCAGCAGCTTTAGGGGCGGCACAGATACGCAGTATTTT.

The rearrangement joins TRBV7-9 to TRBJ2-1; D might be TRBD2 (6 bases). The CDR3 totals 15 residues. The V gene's germline CDR1 is SEHNR and CDR2 FQNEAQ (reference sequence). V was trimmed by 6 bases and J by 2 bases, leaving 14 bases between them. The CDR3 here is CASRSGLPPYNEQFF. In DNA, the CDR3 is TGTGCCAGCAGATCGGGACTCCCACCCTACAATGAGCAGTTCTTC. Together with reference TRBV7-9 and TRBJ2-1, the CDR3 gives the full variable domain: DTGVSQNPRHKITKRGQNVTFRCDPISEHNRLYWYRQTLGQGPEFLTYFQNEAQLEKSRLLSDRFSAERPKGSFSTLEIQRTEQGDSAMYLCASRSGLPPYNEQFFGPGTRLTVL.

CDR3 in DNA: TGTGCCAGCAGTTCCCCGACAAGTGAAAAACTGTTTTTT. As protein: CASSSPTSEKLFF. The V gene is TRBV6-6, the J gene TRBJ1-4; D unclear. V was clipped by 4 bases and J by 7 bases, with 10 bases between them. The CDR3 consists of 13 residues. Per germline, CDR1 MNHNY and CDR2 SVGAGI (reference sequence).

This chain uses TRBV4-1 with TRBJ2-3; 9 bases are a match to TRBD2. CDR1 is MGHRA and CDR2 is YSYEKL in the germline V gene. There are 14 residues in the CDR3. V shed 4 bases, J shed 3 bases, and the junction held 2 bases outside the gene matches. The CDR3 sequence: CASSLGLATDTQYF. CDR3 nucleotide sequence: TGCGCCAGCAGCCTGGGACTAGCAACAGATACGCAGTATTTT.

This chain connects TRBV5-4 to TRBJ1-1, with TRBD1 identical over 7 bases. Per the germline V gene, CDR1 is SGHNT and CDR2 is YYREEE (reference sequence). V lost 4 bases, J lost 6 bases, and 6 bases stayed unmatched. This CDR3 spans 13 amino acids. In DNA, the CDR3 is TGTGCCAGCAGCCCTAGGGGGCTCGCTGAAGCTTTCTTT. Translated, it gives CASSPRGLAEAFF.

The chain combines TRBV6-6 with TRBJ1-2; tentatively, D is TRBD1 (5 bases). V dropped 5 bases and J dropped 2 bases, with 9 bases sitting between them. Germline CDR1 is MNHNY and CDR2 is SVGAGI (reference sequence). This CDR3 contains 13 residues. This chain's CDR3 is CASSLGGNYGYTF. The DNA for the CDR3 is TGTGCCAGCAGTCTGGGGGGGAACTATGGCTACACCTTC.

V usage is TRBV28 and J usage is TRBJ2-3; 8 bases match TRBD1. CDR3 length: 18 amino acids. Trimming took 1 base from V and 6 from J; bases not matched to a gene: 15. From germline, CDR1 is MDHEN and CDR2 SYDVKM. This CDR3 is CASSLYADRDLHMDTQYF. DNA of the CDR3: TGTGCCAGCAGTTTATATGCGGACAGGGATCTGCATATGGATACGCAGTATTTT.

The chain employs TRBV5-4 and TRBJ1-1, with 8 bases aligning to TRBD1. CDR3 length equals 16 residues. V lost 4 bases to trimming and J lost 3 bases; unmatched junction nucleotides: 11. Germline CDR1 SGHNT, CDR2 YYREEE (reference sequence). CDR3 coding DNA: TGTGCCAGCAGCCCGCCCCGTACAGGGGGAGACACTGAAGCTTTCTTT. The encoded protein is CASSPPRTGGDTEAFF.

The gene calls are TRBV30 and TRBJ1-5; D remains ambiguous. This CDR3 comprises 12 residues. V was cut by 5 bases and J by 4 bases, with 9 bases left in between. Germline CDR1 reads GTSNPN; CDR2 reads SVGIG (reference sequence). The CDR3 coding sequence is TGTGCCTGGGGGCGAGGGAATCAGCCCCAGCATTTT. Amino acid sequence: CAWGRGNQPQHF.

V gene TRBV30 combines with J gene TRBJ1-2; 7 nucleotides match TRBD1. V trimming: 5 bases; J trimming: 7 bases; junction bases outside the gene matches: 10. The CDR3 has 13 amino acids. Germline V gene data show CDR1 as GTSNPN and CDR2 as SVGIG (reference sequence). The CDR3 is CAWGRQGFSGYTF. CDR3 coding DNA: TGTGCCTGGGGACGACAGGGATTTTCTGGCTACACCTTC.

The V and J genes are TRBV11-2 and TRBJ2-7; 7 bases fit TRBD1. Germline V gene lookup returns CDR1 SGHAT and CDR2 FQNNGV. The length of the CDR3 is 16 residues. J lost 1 base, V lost 5 bases, and 11 bases had no gene match. This CDR3 reads CASSLIPGQTSYEQYF. In DNA, the CDR3 is TGTGCCAGCAGCCTTATTCCGGGACAGACTTCCTACGAGCAGTACTTC.

This clone was found once. The chain combines TRBV10-1 with TRBJ1-2, with 8 bases fitting TRBD1. The CDR3 has 14 amino acids. Germline CDR1 and CDR2: WNHNN and SYGVQD (reference sequence). V was clipped by 8 bases and J by 8 bases; unmatched bases: 13. The CDR3 here is CASPTPQGAQGYTF. Here the CDR3 DNA reads TGCGCCAGCCCTACGCCCCAGGGGGCCCAGGGCTACACCTTC.

In this sample, this clone turned up a few times. J is TRBJ2-1 and V is TRBV18, with D unresolved. The CDR3 has 12 residues. Germline loops: CDR1 KGHSH, CDR2 LQKENI. V was trimmed by 2 bases and J by 10 bases, leaving 9 bases between them. CDR3 sequence reads: CASSPTTTEQFF. The CDR3 DNA is TGTGCCAGCTCACCAACAACCACGGAGCAGTTCTTC.

The V gene is TRBV27, the J gene TRBJ2-7; perhaps TRBD2 as D (6 bases). The germline V and J ends were trimmed by 8 bases and 4 bases, with 18 bases remaining between them. The CDR3 consists of 14 residues. Germline values: CDR1 MNHEY, CDR2 SMNVEV (reference sequence). The CDR3 DNA is TGTGCCAGCGGACGAGGAGGGGCAGGGTACGAGCAGTACTTC. It encodes CASGRGGAGYEQYF.

The chain carries TRBV7-8 and TRBJ2-3; TRBD1 matches 9 bases. Losses at the gene ends were 4 bases for V and 0 bases for J; bases not matched to a gene: 5. Germline V gene data show CDR1 as SGHVS and CDR2 as FQNEAQ. CDR3 size: 16 residues. The CDR3 protein is CASSYGQGQSTDTQYF. The CDR3 DNA is TGTGCCAGCAGCTACGGACAGGGGCAAAGCACAGATACGCAGTATTTT.

The V gene is TRBV15, the J gene TRBJ2-5; D unresolved. Per the germline V gene, CDR1 is LNHNV and CDR2 is YYDKDF (reference sequence). The CDR3 consists of 12 residues. V was clipped by 2 bases and J by 5 bases, with 6 bases between them. The CDR3: CATSRTWETQYF. The CDR3 DNA sequence: TGTGCCACCAGCAGAACTTGGGAGACCCAGTACTTC. The entire variable domain, with the rest obtained from reference TRBV15 and TRBJ2-5, is as follows: DAMVIQNPRYQVTQFGKPVTLSCSQTLNHNVMYWYQQKSSQAPKLLFHYYDKDFNNEADTPDNFQSRRPNTSFCFLDIRSPGLGDTAMYLCATSRTWETQYFGPGTRLLVL.

The genes are TRBV6-1 and TRBJ1-3, with 7 bases matching TRBD1. The CDR3 consists of 15 residues. V dropped 7 bases and J dropped 3; count of bases not matched to a gene: 9. Germline loops: CDR1 MNHNS, CDR2 SASEGT. The CDR3 DNA follows: TGTGCCAGCACCGTACAGGGGCTTAATGGAAACACCATATATTTT. Residues: CASTVQGLNGNTIYF.

This sequence joins TRBV10-3 and TRBJ2-7; no reliable D call. The CDR3 has 12 residues. CDR1 is ENHRY, CDR2 SYGVKD, per germline. Trimming took 5 bases from V and 5 from J, leaving 10 bases between them. The CDR3 sequence: CAISSGFHEQYF. The CDR3, as DNA: TGTGCCATCAGTTCAGGCTTCCACGAGCAGTACTTC.